This T cell receptor beta chain comes out of a study of blood T cell repertoires in COVID-19. Study summary: The study drew acute and convalescent COVID-19 samples from the United States, Italy and Spain.

Donors were grouped by their self-reported clinical history. Germline V gives CDR1 LNHDA, CDR2 SQIVND (reference sequence). The V segment lost 3 bases and the J segment 7 bases; nucleotides outside the gene matches: 7. The CDR3 has 14 residues. The authors' processing: It was from reference gene primer amplification that nucleated cell counts were estimated. Here immunoSEQ multiplex PCR was the method, and the copy in TCRdb shows in-frame clones only, minus some. V and J calls and clone size are those listed in that table; D and trimming were worked out from the DNA. The profile shows 450,000 to 500,000 clones, about 88% of them singletons.

The receptor was isolated from a woman aged 55-70 years who had recovered from COVID-19. The rearrangement links TRBV19 to TRBJ1-2; 8 nucleotides line up with TRBD1. Sequencing was done on a sample of PBMCs or T cells enriched from blood (not recorded which). CDR3 DNA sequence: TGTGCCAGTAGTATGCGACAGGGGTATGGTGGCTACACCTTC. This translates into CASSMRQGYGGYTF.